This T cell receptor beta chain was sequenced during a study of cytomegalovirus exposure and HLA in healthy donors. Notes on this clone: Its antigen is not known.

After removal of 6 bases from V and 3 bases from J, the junction contained 6 bases not matched to a gene. This CDR3 comprises 14 residues. Germline lookup yields CDR1 MNHEY and CDR2 SVGAGI. Overall study results and limits: When the data were analyzed later, several of the most significant clusters appeared to be linked to common viral pathogens.

It was with 60 Vbeta and 13 Jbeta primers that the PCR ran. Repertoires were generated with immunoSEQ multiplex PCR, while TCRdb's copy carries only in-frame clones and drops some. The ten top clones account for 0.9% to 1%, within a sample of around 140,000 clones. Material: PBMCs. This chain links TRBV6-5 with TRBJ2-7, with 9 bases lining up with TRBD1. The clonotype originates from a male donor in good health and CMV-seronegative. The CDR3 coding sequence is TGTGCCAGCAGCTCCGGGACAGGGCGCTACGAGCAGTACTTC. This codes for CASSSGTGRYEQYF.